What follows are 30 T cell receptor beta chains derived from one specimen sequenced in a study of blood T cell repertoires in COVID-19. Profiled with immunoSEQ multiplex PCR; TCRdb holds only in-frame clones, not every one. The table lists 410,000 or so clones, 80% to 90% of them singletons, with 1.4% in the top ten. Sequenced: peripheral blood. These receptors originate from a woman in her 30s with active or convalescent COVID-19.

As for this clone: The same CDR3 also results from other DNA sequences found in this sample. The gene calls are TRBV7-9 and TRBJ1-2; D possibly corresponds to TRBD1 (5 bases). V lost 0 bases and J lost 2, with 10 bases in between. The V gene's germline CDR1 is SEHNR and CDR2 FQNEAQ (reference sequence). There are 15 residues in the CDR3. This CDR3 is CASSLAGGTNYGYTF. The DNA of the CDR3 is TGTGCCAGCAGCTTAGCCGGGGGAACCAACTATGGCTACACCTTC. Full variable domain (rest looked up from reference TRBV7-9 and TRBJ1-2): DTGVSQNPRHKITKRGQNVTFRCDPISEHNRLYWYRQTLGQGPEFLTYFQNEAQLEKSRLLSDRFSAERPKGSFSTLEIQRTEQGDSAMYLCASSLAGGTNYGYTFGSGTRLTVV.

V gene TRBV19 combines with J gene TRBJ1-2, with 7 bases identical to TRBD1. Trimming at V came to 6 bases and at J to 5 bases, leaving 15 bases not matched to a gene. There are 16 residues in the CDR3. Germline CDR1 and CDR2: LNHDA and SQIVND (reference sequence). The CDR3 nucleotides are TGTGCCAGTAGGTCCGGGACAGTCAAATCGGGGTATGGCTACACCTTC. Protein product: CASRSGTVKSGYGYTF.

The chain uses TRBV3-1 (or the pseudogene TRBV3-2) and TRBJ1-2; 11 bases map to TRBD1. J gave up 3 bases and V 5 bases, and 11 bases lay outside the gene matches. From germline, CDR1 is LGHDT and CDR2 YNNKEL (reference sequence). The CDR3 runs to 17 residues. This chain's CDR3 is CASSRVLRGQGDYGYTF. DNA of the CDR3: TGTGCCAGCAGCAGGGTCCTCCGGGGACAGGGGGACTATGGCTACACCTTC.

V usage is TRBV19 and J usage is TRBJ2-2; TRBD1 aligns across 12 bases. Unmatched junction bases numbered 4, after V lost 4 bases and J lost 7 bases. The CDR3 is 15 residues long. Germline lookup yields CDR1 LNHDA and CDR2 SQIVND (reference sequence). CDR3 region: CASSKGQGAVGELFF. Written as DNA, the CDR3 is TGTGCCAGTAGTAAGGGACAGGGGGCGGTCGGGGAGCTGTTTTTT.

This clone was seen just once. The genes are TRBV29-1 and TRBJ2-3; a possible D gene is TRBD2 (5 bases). CDR1 and CDR2 (germline): SQVTM, ANQGSEA. The CDR3 has 14 residues. Trimming took off 4 bases at V and 3 bases at J, with 14 bases between the two ends. This CDR3 reads CSVVITSGTDTQYF. CDR3 nucleotide sequence: TGCAGCGTTGTGATCACTAGTGGGACAGATACGCAGTATTTT.

V usage is TRBV7-8 and J usage is TRBJ2-7, with 7 bases lining up with TRBD1. Germline loops: CDR1 SGHVS, CDR2 FQNEAQ. The CDR3 runs to 13 residues. V shed 5 bases, J shed 3 bases, and the junction held 4 bases outside the gene matches. The CDR3 loop reads CASSRTGIYEQYF. In DNA, the CDR3 is TGTGCCAGCAGCCGGACAGGAATCTACGAGCAGTACTTC.

The J gene is TRBJ1-2, the V gene TRBV18; D is perhaps TRBD1 (5 bases). The CDR3 runs 15 residues. Germline V gene lookup returns CDR1 KGHSH and CDR2 LQKENI. The V gene lost 0 bases and the J gene lost 8 bases, with 16 bases spanning the gap. CDR3 sequence: CASSPPPVTVGGYTF. For the CDR3, the DNA is TGTGCCAGCTCACCACCCCCCGTGACAGTTGGCGGCTACACCTTC.

The chain employs TRBV19 and TRBJ1-1; unclear D gene. V was cut by 2 bases and J by 3 bases, with 10 bases left in between. This CDR3 is built from 14 residues. Germline CDR1 reads LNHDA; CDR2 reads SQIVND (reference sequence). The CDR3 sequence is CASSIRPGDTEAFF. The CDR3 bases are TGTGCCAGTAGTATACGGCCCGGGGACACTGAAGCTTTCTTT.

The CDR3 DNA reads TGCGCCAGCAGCTTGTCGGGACAGGGTGGGGGCAAAAACATTCAGTACTTC. It is translated as CASSLSGQGGGKNIQYF. The chain has TRBV5-1 and TRBJ2-4, with 9 bases fitting TRBD1. With V trimmed by 1 base and J by 3 bases, 8 bases remained unmatched. Germline CDR1 reads SGHRS; CDR2 reads YFSETQ. The CDR3 is 17 residues long. Together with reference TRBV5-1 and TRBJ2-4, the CDR3 gives the full variable domain: KAGVTQTPRYLIKTRGQQVTLSCSPISGHRSVSWYQQTPGQGLQFLFEYFSETQRNKGNFPGRFSGRQFSNSRSEMNVSTLELGDSALYLCASSLSGQGGGKNIQYFGAGTRLSVL.

The V call is TRBV7-9, the J call TRBJ2-3; 12 bases are a match to TRBD2. The germline V gene encodes CDR1 SEHNR and CDR2 FQNEAQ (reference sequence). The CDR3 contains 16 residues. The chain's CDR3 is CATLQASGGDPYTQYF. The CDR3 nucleotides are TGTGCGACACTACAGGCTAGCGGGGGGGATCCATATACGCAGTATTTT.

This clone was seen only once. The chain carries TRBV5-6 and TRBJ1-1; D may be TRBD1 (5 bases). Trimming took 0 bases from V and 1 from J, leaving 7 bases between them. The CDR3 totals 14 residues. Germline loops: CDR1 SGHDT, CDR2 YYEEEE. CDR3 protein: CASSLDRKNTEAFF. CDR3 in DNA: TGTGCCAGCAGCTTGGACAGGAAGAACACTGAAGCTTTCTTT.

The chain uses TRBV6-5 and TRBJ1-2, with 9 bases lining up with TRBD1. Germline CDR1 reads MNHEY; CDR2 reads SVGAGI. Trimming removed 6 bases from V and 6 bases from J; junction bases left unmatched: 2. This CDR3 is built from 12 residues. The CDR3: CASRTGGHGYTF. DNA for the CDR3: TGTGCCAGCAGGACAGGGGGGCATGGCTACACCTTC.

A few counts support this clone. The CDR3 nucleotides read TGCAGTGCGAGTCGGACAGGGCCCGGGGAGCTGTTTTTT. It translates to CSASRTGPGELFF. The rearrangement uses TRBV20-1 and TRBJ2-2; 8 bases are a match to TRBD1. V lost 6 bases, J lost 6 bases, and 6 bases stayed unmatched. The germline V gene encodes CDR1 DFQATT and CDR2 SNEGSKA (reference sequence). This CDR3 comprises 13 residues.

This sequence joins TRBV5-5 and TRBJ1-1, with 8 positions matching TRBD1. Germline V gene lookup returns CDR1 SGHKS and CDR2 YYEKEE (reference sequence). V shed 2 bases and J 5 bases; nucleotides not matched to a gene: 8. The CDR3 is 15 residues long. CDR3 nucleotide sequence: TGTGCCAGCAGCTTACTCTTACAGGGGGGGACTGAAGCTTTCTTT. Encoded protein: CASSLLLQGGTEAFF.

This clone was seen only a few times. This chain uses TRBV19 with TRBJ1-1; D uncertain. CDR1 is LNHDA, CDR2 SQIVND, per germline (reference sequence). Trimming stripped 7 bases from V and 5 bases from J, with 8 bases between. CDR3 length equals 11 residues. In DNA, the CDR3 is TGTGCCAGTATGGGCACAACTGAAGCTTTCTTT. This encodes CASMGTTEAFF.

The CDR3 here is CASTFTGQVAGNTIYF. The CDR3 DNA sequence: TGTGCCAGCACTTTTACAGGGCAGGTGGCTGGAAACACCATATATTTT. The chain combines TRBV6-6 with TRBJ1-3, with TRBD1 as a possible D gene (6 bases). This CDR3 comprises 16 residues. V was trimmed by 7 bases and J by 2 bases, leaving 18 bases between them. CDR1 MNHNY and CDR2 SVGAGI come from the germline V gene (reference sequence).

This clone has only a few counts. The V and J genes are TRBV9 and TRBJ1-1, with D uncertain. V lost 2 bases and J lost 0, with 14 bases in between. Germline V gene data show CDR1 as SGDLS and CDR2 as YYNGEE. CDR3 length: 16 amino acids. This CDR3 is CASSVAESALNTEAFF. The CDR3 bases are TGTGCCAGCAGCGTCGCAGAAAGCGCCCTGAACACTGAAGCTTTCTTT.

V and J are TRBV12-3 or TRBV12-4 and TRBJ1-2, with 7 bases identical to TRBD1. The J segment lost 8 bases and the V segment lost 5 bases, leaving 8 bases of the junction unmatched. This CDR3 region has 13 residues. CDR3 sequence reads: CASSNAGGGGYTF. CDR3 nucleotide sequence: TGTGCCAGCAGTAACGCAGGGGGTGGGGGCTACACCTTC.

This chain uses TRBV6-5 with TRBJ2-7; perhaps TRBD1 as D (5 bases). The V end was cut by 5 bases, the J end by 8 bases, with 13 bases between. The CDR3 has 12 amino acids. In germline, CDR1 is MNHEY, CDR2 SVGAGI. The chain's CDR3 is CASSPDRFKQYF. For the CDR3, the DNA is TGTGCCAGCAGTCCAGACAGATTCAAGCAGTACTTC.

The rearrangement uses TRBV5-1 and TRBJ1-2, with unresolved D. The CDR3 is made up of 14 amino acids. Deletions cut 4 bases from V and 4 bases from J, with 14 bases between. The germline V gene has CDR1 SGHRS and CDR2 YFSETQ. CDR3 DNA: TGCGCCAGCAGCCTCGGGAACAGCGTCTATGGCTACACCTTC. This translates into CASSLGNSVYGYTF.

This chain uses TRBV13 with TRBJ1-1; D gene ambiguous. Per the germline V gene, CDR1 is PRHDT and CDR2 is FYEKMQ (reference sequence). V was shortened by 0 bases and J by 0 bases, with 8 bases between the two germline ends. The CDR3 is 15 residues long. The CDR3 spells CASSLGTDMNTEAFF. The CDR3 coding sequence is TGTGCCAGCAGCTTAGGTACAGATATGAACACTGAAGCTTTCTTT.

This chain links TRBV5-4 with TRBJ1-2, with TRBD1 identical over 8 bases. The germline CDR1 and CDR2 sequences are SGHNT and YYREEE (reference sequence). CDR3 length equals 15 residues. V shed 4 bases, J shed 6 bases, and the junction held 11 bases outside the gene matches. CDR3 sequence reads: CASSGGDRRINGYTF. The CDR3 bases are TGTGCCAGCAGCGGGGGGGACAGGAGAATAAATGGCTACACCTTC.

This rearrangement joins TRBV6-5 to TRBJ1-1, with D uncertain. The CDR3 length is 14 residues. Germline V gene sequence: CDR1 MNHEY, CDR2 SVGAGI. The V end lost 6 bases, the J end lost 3 bases, and 14 bases lay between the germline ends. CDR3 loop: CASRNQQIYTEAFF. DNA of the CDR3: TGTGCCAGCAGGAATCAACAAATTTACACTGAAGCTTTCTTT.

V is TRBV12-3 or TRBV12-4 and J is TRBJ1-2; the D is unclear. This CDR3 spans 11 amino acids. Trimming took 6 bases from V and 4 from J, leaving 6 bases between them. The CDR3 nucleotides are TGTGCCAGCAGGGCGGGCTATGGCTACACCTTC. Translation gives CASRAGYGYTF.

The gene calls are TRBV6-5 and TRBJ1-1; 11 bases are a match to TRBD1. The V and J ends lost 5 bases and 0 bases, in that order; junction bases with no gene match: 2. The CDR3 contains 15 residues. CDR1 is MNHEY and CDR2 is SVGAGI in the germline V gene. CDR3 sequence (DNA): TGTGCCAGCAGTCGGGACAGGGGGGTGAACACTGAAGCTTTCTTT. Translated: CASSRDRGVNTEAFF.

V gene TRBV6-1 combines with J gene TRBJ1-3; D might be TRBD1 (5 bases). In germline, CDR1 is MNHNS, CDR2 SASEGT. The CDR3 has 14 amino acids. Deletions cut 1 base from V and 8 bases from J, with 12 bases between. The CDR3 DNA reads as TGTGCCAGCAGTGAAGGGTCAGGGAAGGACACCATATATTTT. Translated: CASSEGSGKDTIYF.

The V and J genes are TRBV11-2 and TRBJ2-3, with 8 bases fitting TRBD2. Trimming took 5 bases from V and 0 from J; bases not matched to a gene: 7. The length of the CDR3 is 16 residues. Germline assignment: CDR1 SGHAT and CDR2 FQNNGV. The CDR3 region has the DNA TGTGCCAGCAGCCTAATAGCGGGGCCTAGCACAGATACGCAGTATTTT. Its protein is CASSLIAGPSTDTQYF.

This chain uses TRBV7-2 with TRBJ1-1; D is possibly TRBD1 (6 bases). Germline V gene sequence: CDR1 SGHTA, CDR2 FQGNSA. The V end was cut by 6 bases, the J end by 4 bases, with 12 bases between. CDR3 length: 13 amino acids. The CDR3 nucleotides read TGTGCCAGCAGAGCAACAGGGTTCACTGAAGCTTTCTTT. Translating gives CASRATGFTEAFF.

This sequence joins TRBV5-1 and TRBJ2-7, with D maybe TRBD1 (6 bases). CDR1 is SGHRS, CDR2 YFSETQ, per germline. The CDR3 has 15 amino acids. V lost 3 bases and J lost 3, with 16 bases in between. Here the CDR3 DNA reads TGCGCCAGCAGCTCGCGAGGACAGACCGACTACGAGCAGTACTTC. Translation gives CASSSRGQTDYEQYF.

The J gene is TRBJ2-1, the V gene TRBV3-1 (or the pseudogene TRBV3-2); D is possibly TRBD2 (6 bases). Per germline, CDR1 LGHDT and CDR2 YNNKEL (reference sequence). Trimming removed 8 bases at V and 5 bases at J, with 13 bases between. The CDR3 is 13 amino acids. CDR3 amino acids: CASSASVNNEQFF. The CDR3 region has the DNA TGTGCCAGCTCGGCTAGCGTCAACAATGAGCAGTTCTTC.